Presented here are 13 T cell receptor beta chains from one specimen sequenced in a study of control samples from healthy donors and cancer patients. TCRdb's table, derived via immunoSEQ multiplex PCR, lists solely in-frame clones and lacks some. The sample comprises under 95,000 clones, approximately 80% of which are singletons, and around 15% rests with the top ten. Sequenced material: blood. The receptor source for this set is a man aged 45 to 65 in good health.

CDR3: CASSSHRELTGSYNEQFF. The DNA of the CDR3 is TGTGCCAGCAGCTCACATCGGGAATTAACGGGCTCCTACAATGAGCAGTTCTTC. The chain links TRBV11-3 to TRBJ2-1; a possible D gene is TRBD2 (5 bases). Germline V gives CDR1 SGHNT, CDR2 YENEEA. The CDR3 runs to 18 residues. V was cut by 4 bases and J by 0 bases, with 19 bases left in between.

The chain recombines TRBV19 with TRBJ1-1; D unclear. This CDR3 region has 15 residues. Deletions cut 1 base from V and 4 bases from J, with 13 bases between. Germline loops: CDR1 LNHDA, CDR2 SQIVND (reference sequence). The CDR3 sequence: CASSIAAAVGTEAFF. The CDR3 nucleotides read TGTGCCAGTAGTATAGCCGCGGCGGTCGGCACTGAAGCTTTCTTT.

The chain carries TRBV19 and TRBJ2-2; 13 positions match TRBD2. Per germline, CDR1 LNHDA and CDR2 SQIVND (reference sequence). The J segment lost 4 bases and the V segment lost 7 bases, leaving 15 bases of the junction unmatched. The CDR3 contains 19 residues. The CDR3 protein is CASTLKGTGTSGITGELFF. CDR3 coding DNA: TGTGCCAGTACCCTAAAGGGGACCGGGACTAGCGGGATCACCGGGGAGCTGTTTTTT.

This chain links TRBV29-1 with TRBJ1-5; TRBD1 might be the D (6 bases). This CDR3 contains 13 residues. V gave up 5 bases and J gave up 5 bases, with 13 bases separating them. Germline lookup yields CDR1 SQVTM and CDR2 ANQGSEA. DNA for the CDR3: TGCAGCGTTAGGGCAGGGGTCTATCAGCCCCAGCATTTT. As protein: CSVRAGVYQPQHF.

The chain employs TRBV9 and TRBJ2-1; 9 bases are shared with TRBD2. Germline CDR1 and CDR2: SGDLS and YYNGEE. The V and J ends lost 4 bases and 0 bases, in that order; junction bases with no gene match: 17. The CDR3 has 20 amino acids. DNA for the CDR3: TGTGCCAGCAGCCCGGGGGGTAGCGGGAGACAATCGGGCTCCTACAATGAGCAGTTCTTC. Its protein is CASSPGGSGRQSGSYNEQFF.

V and J are TRBV18 and TRBJ1-2; D call uncertain. CDR3 size: 15 residues. The germline V and J ends were trimmed by 1 base and 0 bases, with 9 bases remaining between them. Germline V gene lookup returns CDR1 KGHSH and CDR2 LQKENI. DNA of the CDR3: TGTGCCAGCTCACCACAGGGCCAAGCTAACTATGGCTACACCTTC. Amino acid sequence: CASSPQGQANYGYTF.

This chain uses TRBV30 with TRBJ1-1; 10 bases are a match to TRBD1. Looked up from germline, CDR1 is GTSNPN and CDR2 is SVGIG (reference sequence). V shed 0 bases and J 10 bases; nucleotides not matched to a gene: 5. The CDR3 length is 13 residues. The CDR3 sequence: CAWSVRDRGLAFF. The DNA of the CDR3 is TGTGCCTGGAGTGTACGGGACAGGGGATTAGCTTTCTTT.

The J gene is TRBJ2-3, the V gene TRBV6-6; D perhaps matches TRBD2 (6 bases). This CDR3 is built from 15 residues. Germline CDR1 is MNHNY and CDR2 is SVGAGI (reference sequence). The V gene lost 6 bases and the J gene lost 4 bases, with 17 bases spanning the gap. CDR3 nucleotides: TGTGCCAGCAGAGGAGGGGCTAAAATGGCAGATACGCAGTATTTT. This sequence encodes CASRGGAKMADTQYF.

This CDR3 is CASSVYGGIDEQFF. CDR3 nucleotides: TGTGCCAGCAGCGTTTACGGCGGTATCGATGAGCAGTTCTTC. The chain joins TRBV9 to TRBJ2-1; D unclear. CDR3 length: 14 residues. With 2 bases removed from V and 8 bases from J, the gap between germline ends came to 14 bases. The germline gives CDR1 SGDLS, CDR2 YYNGEE.

DNA of the CDR3: TGTGCCTCGAGTGGATCTGGAAACACCATATATTTT. As protein: CASSGSGNTIYF. The genes are TRBV6-5 and TRBJ1-3, with D unclear. The germline CDR1 and CDR2 sequences are MNHEY and SVGAGI. CDR3 size: 12 residues. Trimming pared 11 bases from V and 1 base from J, leaving 9 bases between.

V gene TRBV4-3 combines with J gene TRBJ2-1; 7 nucleotides align to TRBD1. The junction had 3 bases not matched to a gene; V was cut back by 2 bases and J by 5 bases. The germline V gene encodes CDR1 LGHNA and CDR2 YSLEER. This CDR3 has 14 amino acids. DNA for the CDR3: TGCGCCAGCAGCCAACTAGACAGGGACAATGAGCAGTTCTTC. Its protein product is CASSQLDRDNEQFF.

The chain carries TRBV28 and TRBJ1-3; the D is unclear. V lost 8 bases and J lost 0, with 14 bases in between. Germline CDR1 is MDHEN and CDR2 is SYDVKM. The CDR3 runs to 15 residues. This CDR3 is CASAMPIRSGNTIYF. The CDR3 coding sequence is TGTGCCAGCGCTATGCCCATCCGCTCTGGAAACACCATATATTTT.

This rearrangement joins TRBV7-2 to TRBJ2-2, with 7 bases that match TRBD1. The CDR3 spans 14 residues. CDR1 is SGHTA and CDR2 is FQGNSA in the germline V gene. The trim removed 5 bases at V and 4 bases at J, leaving 4 bases unmatched. CDR3: CASSLGQTTGELFF. CDR3 nucleotides: TGTGCCAGCAGCCTGGGACAGACCACCGGGGAGCTGTTTTTT.